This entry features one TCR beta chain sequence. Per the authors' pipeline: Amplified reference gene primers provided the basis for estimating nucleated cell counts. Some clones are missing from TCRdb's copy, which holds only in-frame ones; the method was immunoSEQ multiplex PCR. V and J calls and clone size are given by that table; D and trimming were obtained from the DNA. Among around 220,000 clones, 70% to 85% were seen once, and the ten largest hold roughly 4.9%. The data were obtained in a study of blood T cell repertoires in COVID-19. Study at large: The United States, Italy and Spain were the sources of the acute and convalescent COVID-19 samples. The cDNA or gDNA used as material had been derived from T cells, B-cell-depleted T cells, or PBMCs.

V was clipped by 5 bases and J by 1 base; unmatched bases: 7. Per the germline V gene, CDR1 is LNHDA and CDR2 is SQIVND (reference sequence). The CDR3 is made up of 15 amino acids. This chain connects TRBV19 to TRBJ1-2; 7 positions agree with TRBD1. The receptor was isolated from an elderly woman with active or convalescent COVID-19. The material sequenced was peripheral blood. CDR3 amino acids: CASSPTWDSNYGYTF. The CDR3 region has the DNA TGTGCCAGTAGTCCGACCTGGGACAGTAACTATGGCTACACCTTC.